Below, one T cell receptor beta chain is given with its context. The data were taken from a study of shared clonotypes between healthy human individuals. TCRdb's copy holds only in-frame clones and misses some; the assay was immunoSEQ multiplex PCR. The sample has approximately 2.4 million clones, roughly 95% seen once. V dropped 1 base and J dropped 7; count of bases not matched to a gene: 6. The CDR3 loop spans 15 amino acids. Germline CDR1 is SGHTA and CDR2 is FQGNSA. The chain carries TRBV7-2 and TRBJ2-1, with TRBD1 matching 8 bases. Sequencing was performed on naive CD4+ T cells sorted from blood. The subset here: CD45RA+ positively selected. The sequence was collected from a young man in good health. The CDR3 DNA reads TGTGCCAGCAGCTTAGACAGGGGGAGACTTAATGAGCAGTTCTTC. Protein product: CASSLDRGRLNEQFF.